Listed below are T cell receptor beta chains from one sample, sequenced in a study of beta chain features in type 1 diabetes. Clones were read by immunoSEQ multiplex PCR, and TCRdb kept only the in-frame ones, dropping some. The sample lists about 160,000 clones; about 63% were seen once. Sequencing was performed on naive CD4+ T cells from blood. The source is a man younger than 45 with type 1 diabetes. Both conserved end residues are part of each CDR3.

v_call,j_call,cdr3_aa
TRBV13,TRBJ1-1,CASSQGTGRVMNTEAFF
TRBV7-2,TRBJ1-1,CASSSQGDTEAFF
TRBV30,TRBJ1-1,CAHSRGPDPMNTEAFF
TRBV28,TRBJ2-7,CASSLDGPHYEQYF
TRBV20-1,TRBJ1-1,CSAKGDTEAFF
TRBV11-2,TRBJ2-7,CASSLEYEQYF
TRBV5-6,TRBJ2-3,CASSFGVDTQYF
TRBV9,TRBJ2-1,CASRGQSYNEQFF
TRBV7-2,TRBJ2-7,CASSLATDIPTREQYF
TRBV7-9,TRBJ2-3,CASGFGQGAISDTQYF
TRBV21-1,TRBJ1-2,CASSKARTRRNYGYTF
TRBV5-1,TRBJ2-1,CASSLLADLYNEQFF
TRBV10-3,TRBJ2-7,CAISGSGDYEQYF
TRBV2,TRBJ2-5,CASSEQQETQYF
TRBV2,TRBJ2-4,CASSSPMAKNIQYF
TRBV5-6,TRBJ2-7,CASAFLNHEQYF
TRBV29-1,TRBJ2-7,CSVGSGQAYEQYF
TRBV18,TRBJ1-1,CASSKRQQGGLNTEAFF
TRBV29-1,TRBJ2-5,CSGDRGGETQYF
TRBV30,TRBJ1-6,CAWSHNSPLHF
TRBV9,TRBJ2-5,CASSASSFRETQYF
TRBV27,TRBJ2-3,CASSKLGQGLPDTQYF
TRBV5-6,TRBJ2-7,CASSLNQDVTGRVYEQYF
TRBV29-1,TRBJ1-1,CSGRTENTAEAFF
TRBV6-5,TRBJ2-7,CASSRDGSYEQYF
TRBV29-1,TRBJ2-7,CSVEGGTYEQYF
TRBV28,TRBJ2-7,CASSFSSYEQYF
TRBV4-3,TRBJ1-6,CASSQDVAGVSYNSPLHF
TRBV29-1,TRBJ2-3,CSVGGLAGTDTQYF
TRBV28,TRBJ2-3,CASSFATDTQYF
TRBV7-7,TRBJ2-5,CASSLVPGAQETQYF
TRBV7-9,TRBJ2-3,CATPLHSRDSDTQYF
TRBV7-2,TRBJ2-3,CASRAGLSSTDTQYF
TRBV20-1,TRBJ2-1,CSALSENEQFF
TRBV4-2,TRBJ1-6,CASSQEGQGAGRSPLHF
TRBV29-1,TRBJ2-3,CSVETDSSPDTQYF
TRBV7-2,TRBJ2-1,CASSFNEQFF
TRBV9,TRBJ2-5,CASSPGDREDQYF
TRBV25-1,TRBJ2-5,CASSDPSQQTQYF
TRBV30,TRBJ2-1,CAWVGGALHNEQFF